The next 4 T cell receptor beta chains were all read from a single sample in a study of T cells after yellow fever vaccination. TCRdb reprocessed the 5' RACE reads with MiXCR, giving one entry per CDR3 protein. The sample consists of about 350,000 distinct CDR3 sequences, around 8.1% of them appearing once. Specimen: PBMCs, collected roughly 45 days after the first yellow fever vaccination. Receptors originate from a man between 18 and 29 years old who received the YFV17D yellow fever vaccine.

V usage is TRBV12-3 or TRBV12-4 and J usage is TRBJ2-1; weak D call: TRBD1 (6 bases). Deletions cut 0 bases from V and 0 bases from J, with 6 bases between. CDR3 length equals 15 residues. CDR3 DNA: TGTGCCAGCAGTTTAGCCAGGGGCTCCTACAATGAGCAGTTCTTC. Translation gives CASSLARGSYNEQFF.

This clonotype was picked up a small number of times. V gene TRBV12-5 combines with J gene TRBJ2-1; TRBD2 is a possible D gene (7 bases). Germline CDR1 reads LGHNT; CDR2 reads FRNRAP. This CDR3 spans 14 amino acids. V gave up 6 bases and J gave up 5 bases, with 14 bases separating them. CDR3 residues: CASGDGGPNNEQFF. In DNA form, the CDR3 reads TGTGCTAGTGGCGACGGGGGGCCAAACAATGAGCAGTTCTTC. The whole variable domain, remainder taken from reference TRBV12-5 and TRBJ2-1, is DARVTQTPRHKVTEMGQEVTMRCQPILGHNTVFWYRQTMMQGLELLAYFRNRAPLDDSGMPKDRFSAEMPDATLATLKIQPSEPRDSAVYFCASGDGGPNNEQFFGPGTRLTVL.

The rearrangement uses TRBV5-5 and TRBJ1-1, with a tentative D call TRBD1 (6 bases). The CDR3 length is 14 residues. The germline V gene has CDR1 SGHKS and CDR2 YYEKEE (reference sequence). V lost 6 bases and J lost 1, with 13 bases in between. CDR3 sequence reads: CASNPLTGNTEAFF. CDR3 coding DNA: TGTGCCAGCAACCCTTTGACAGGGAACACTGAAGCTTTCTTT.

This chain links TRBV6-2 or TRBV6-3 with TRBJ1-1, with 7 bases matching TRBD1. V was clipped by 0 bases and J by 2 bases; unmatched bases: 6. This CDR3 has 16 residues. The V gene's germline CDR1 is MNHEY and CDR2 SVGEGT. The CDR3: CASSYSPGGPNTEAFF. The CDR3 bases are TGTGCCAGCAGTTACTCACCAGGGGGGCCTAACACTGAAGCTTTCTTT.